The 13 T cell receptor beta chains listed next were all sequenced from one sample in a study of T cells in Graves' hyperthyroidism and ophthalmopathy. TCR beta CDR3 regions were amplified from RNA transcripts. The HTBI primer set was used in a first-round RT-PCR of the TCR CDR3. TCRdb passed the multiplex PCR reads through MiXCR, listing each CDR3 protein once. The repertoire consists of about 420,000 distinct CDR3 sequences, with 15% to 18% occurring once and the leading ten covering almost 8%. Sequencing input: blood. The source is a woman between 18 and 29 years old with Graves' hyperthyroidism.

This clonotype was detected only a few times. Compared with germline, one end of the junction differs, possibly owing to a read error. The chain uses TRBV28 and TRBJ2-5; no definite D call. CDR1 MDHEN and CDR2 SYDVKM come from the germline V gene. The length of the CDR3 is 13 residues. CDR3: CASSFVWTVPPDF. CDR3 DNA sequence: TGTGCCAGCAGTTTTGTATGGACGGTCCCCCCGGACTTC.

This clonotype was detected ten times or more. The gene calls are TRBV2 and TRBJ1-6; TRBD1 aligns across 9 bases. With V trimmed by 5 bases and J by 4 bases, 3 bases remained unmatched. CDR1 and CDR2 from the germline V gene are SNHLY and FYNNEI. The CDR3 consists of 15 residues. CDR3 protein: CASSSGQGYNSPLHF. The CDR3 bases are TGTGCCAGCAGTAGCGGACAGGGGTATAATTCACCCCTCCACTTT.

This clonotype was detected many times. This CDR3 is CASSQDRRGLAGVRETQYF. CDR3 nucleotide sequence: TGTGCCAGCAGCCAAGATAGGAGGGGCTTAGCGGGAGTGCGAGAGACCCAGTACTTC. The chain couples TRBV3-1 to TRBJ2-5; 9 bases match TRBD2. CDR1 and CDR2 from the germline V gene are LGHDT and YNNKEL (reference sequence). The CDR3 extends over 19 amino acids. Unmatched junction bases numbered 15, after V lost 0 bases and J lost 4 bases.

In this sample, this clonotype turned up a few times. The V call is TRBV4-1, the J call TRBJ2-1; TRBD2 matches at 10 bases. The J segment lost 9 bases and the V segment lost 4 bases, leaving 6 bases of the junction unmatched. Per the germline V gene, CDR1 is MGHRA and CDR2 is YSYEKL. The CDR3 totals 14 residues. CDR3 DNA: TGCGCCAGCAGCCGAGGACTAGCGGTGGGTGAGCAGTTCTTC. It yields the protein CASSRGLAVGEQFF.

This clonotype appeared many times. The gene calls are TRBV12-3 or TRBV12-4 and TRBJ2-4; no definite D call. CDR3 length: 13 amino acids. The ends were cut back, 1 base at V and 8 bases at J, with 9 bases in the middle. CDR3 nucleotides: TGTGCCAGCAGTTTAGGTTCTGGGTACATTCAGTACTTC. It yields the protein CASSLGSGYIQYF.

This clonotype was observed many times. The V and J genes are TRBV12-5 and TRBJ2-1; 10 bases are a match to TRBD2. The length of the CDR3 is 15 residues. Germline-derived CDR1 and CDR2 are LGHNT and FRNRAP. V lost 2 bases to trimming and J lost 3 bases; unmatched junction nucleotides: 1. CDR3 sequence: CASGLTSGNYNEQFF. The DNA for the CDR3 is TGTGCTAGTGGTTTGACTAGCGGGAACTACAATGAGCAGTTCTTC.

This clonotype was seen many times. The genes are TRBV2 and TRBJ1-1, with a possible D match to TRBD1 (5 bases). The CDR3 has 13 residues. Trimming pared 4 bases from V and 4 bases from J, leaving 10 bases between. From germline, CDR1 is SNHLY and CDR2 FYNNEI. Written as DNA, the CDR3 is TGTGCCAGCAGTGCGGGGGAGGGCACTGAAGCTTTCTTT. Translating it yields CASSAGEGTEAFF.

This clonotype occurred many times. The V call is TRBV7-9, the J call TRBJ2-1, with D unresolved. V lost 5 bases and J lost 7, with 15 bases in between. CDR1 SEHNR and CDR2 FQNEAQ come from the germline V gene (reference sequence). The CDR3 spans 14 residues. For the CDR3, the DNA is TGTGCCAGCAGCCTCTTCGGTTCAGATAATGAGCAGTTCTTC. This sequence encodes CASSLFGSDNEQFF.

Notes on this clonotype: This may stem from a read error, because a much larger clone lies one nucleotide away. The chain links TRBV10-3 to TRBJ1-6, with no clear D. This CDR3 is built from 14 residues. The germline gives CDR1 ENHRY, CDR2 SYGVKD. V was trimmed by 6 bases and J by 5 bases, leaving 11 bases between them. CDR3 nucleotide sequence: TGTGCCATCAGCCACTTTGACGATAATTCACCCCTCCACTTT. This sequence encodes CAISHFDDNSPLHF.

This clonotype occurred many times. CDR3 nucleotide sequence: TGTGCCAGCAGTACCGTTAGCGGGCCTTACAATGAGCAGTTCTTC. This encodes CASSTVSGPYNEQFF. The chain carries TRBV12-3 or TRBV12-4 and TRBJ2-1; 7 positions agree with TRBD2. CDR3 length: 15 residues. J gave up 4 bases and V 5 bases, and 8 bases lay outside the gene matches.

This clonotype was detected a few times. This chain links TRBV28 with TRBJ2-5; D may be TRBD1 (5 bases). Germline V lookup: CDR1 MDHEN, CDR2 SYDVKM. With 4 bases removed from V and 12 bases from J, the gap between germline ends came to 15 bases. The CDR3 loop spans 12 amino acids. The CDR3 region has the DNA TGTGCCAGCAGTTCATCAGGGTCATGGGAGTACTTC. Translation: CASSSSGSWEYF.

This clonotype was observed a few times. The chain employs TRBV5-1 and TRBJ2-7; a weak D match, TRBD1 (7 bases). From germline, CDR1 is SGHRS and CDR2 YFSETQ. The CDR3 covers 16 residues. Deletions cut 4 bases from V and 3 bases from J, with 20 bases between. The CDR3 nucleotides are TGCGCCAGCAGCACGAATCAGGCGGGGACAGACTACGAGCAGTACTTC. Translating gives CASSTNQAGTDYEQYF.

This clonotype was counted a few times. The chain recombines TRBV5-1 with TRBJ2-1; 10 bases align to TRBD2. Germline trimming cut 0 bases from V and 8 bases from J; bases unmatched to any gene: 5. CDR1 and CDR2 (germline): SGHRS, YFSETQ. This CDR3 comprises 15 residues. CDR3 bases: TGCGCCAGCAGCTTGGTTTCTAGCGGGGGCTATGAGCAGTTCTTC. This sequence encodes CASSLVSSGGYEQFF.